This T cell receptor beta chain was observed in a study of metastatic and nonmetastatic thyroid tumors. Study summary: Peripheral blood and tumor or nodule samples from malignant and benign thyroid patients were compared. Study outcomes and limitations: Within blood and tumor, benign nodules reportedly had significantly lower TCR beta diversity than malignant thyroid tumors did.

Original processing methods: To classify distant metastasis in papillary thyroid cancer, a model was built from CDR3 differences across clinicopathological groups. TCRdb re-called the PCR reads via MiXCR. TCRdb, not the authors, supplied the V and J calls. The sample includes under 60,000 clones, approximately 20% seen only once; the top ten take 3.8%. No treatment had been given to any patient before thyroid surgery. This clone was counted between two and nine times. The antigen is not known. What was sequenced was blood. This TCR was recovered from a male donor with papillary thyroid cancer or a benign thyroid nodule (not recorded which). Some clones in this sample may be carry-over from other donors' samples.

The CDR3 DNA reads TGTGCCAGCAGCCGGTCGCGGGAGGGGGTAGATACGCAGTATTTT. The encoded protein is CASSRSREGVDTQYF. The chain links TRBV6-2 or TRBV6-3 to TRBJ2-3, with 9 bases identical to TRBD2. Losses at the gene ends were 6 bases for V and 5 bases for J; bases not matched to a gene: 9. Germline V gene data show CDR1 as MNHEY and CDR2 as SVGEGT. CDR3 length: 15 residues.